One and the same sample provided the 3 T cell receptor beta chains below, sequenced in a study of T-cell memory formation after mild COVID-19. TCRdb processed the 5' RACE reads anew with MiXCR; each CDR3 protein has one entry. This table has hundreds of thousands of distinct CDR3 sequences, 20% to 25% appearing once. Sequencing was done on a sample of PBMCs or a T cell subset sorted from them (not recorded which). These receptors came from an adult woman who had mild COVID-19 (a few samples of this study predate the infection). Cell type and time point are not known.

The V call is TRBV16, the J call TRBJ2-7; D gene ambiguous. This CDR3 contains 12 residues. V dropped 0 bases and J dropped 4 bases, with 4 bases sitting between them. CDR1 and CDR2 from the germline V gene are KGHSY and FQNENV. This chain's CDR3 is CASSQSRYEQYF. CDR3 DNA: TGTGCCAGCAGCCAATCGCGGTACGAGCAGTACTTC.

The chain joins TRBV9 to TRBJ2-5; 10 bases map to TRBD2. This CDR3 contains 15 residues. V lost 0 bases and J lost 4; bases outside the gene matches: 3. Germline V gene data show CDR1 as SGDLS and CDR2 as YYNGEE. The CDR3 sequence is CASSVVPSGRETQYF. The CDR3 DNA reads TGTGCCAGCAGCGTAGTTCCTAGCGGGAGAGAGACCCAGTACTTC.

The CDR3, as DNA: TGCAGTGCTAGCGTGGGGGTGGGTGAGCAGTACTTC. Its translation is CSASVGVGEQYF. The V gene is TRBV20-1, the J gene TRBJ2-7; D is perhaps TRBD1 or TRBD2 (5 bases each). Trimming stripped 3 bases from V and 7 bases from J, with 13 bases between. The germline gives CDR1 DFQATT, CDR2 SNEGSKA (reference sequence). CDR3 length: 12 residues.